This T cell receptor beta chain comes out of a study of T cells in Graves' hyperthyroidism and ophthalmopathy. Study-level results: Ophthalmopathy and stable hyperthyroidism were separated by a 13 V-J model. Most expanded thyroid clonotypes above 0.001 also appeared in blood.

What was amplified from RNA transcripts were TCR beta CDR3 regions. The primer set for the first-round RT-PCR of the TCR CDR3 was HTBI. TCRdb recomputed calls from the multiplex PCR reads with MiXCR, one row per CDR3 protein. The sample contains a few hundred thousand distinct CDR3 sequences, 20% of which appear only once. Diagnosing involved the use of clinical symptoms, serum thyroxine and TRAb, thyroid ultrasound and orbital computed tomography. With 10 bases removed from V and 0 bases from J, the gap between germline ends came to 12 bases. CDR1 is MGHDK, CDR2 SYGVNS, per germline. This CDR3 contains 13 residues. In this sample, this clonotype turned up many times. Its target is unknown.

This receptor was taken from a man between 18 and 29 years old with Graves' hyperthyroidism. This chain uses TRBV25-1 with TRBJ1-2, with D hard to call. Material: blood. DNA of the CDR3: TGTGCCAACCCGGCCACCTCTAACTATGGCTACACCTTC. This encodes CANPATSNYGYTF.